A single sample gave rise to the 8 T cell receptor beta chains below, sequenced in a study of control samples from healthy donors and cancer patients. Here immunoSEQ multiplex PCR was the method, and the copy in TCRdb shows in-frame clones only, minus some. The sample carries around 140,000 clones, around 90% recorded once. The sequenced material came from blood. All receptors derive from a man in his forties in good health.

J is TRBJ1-2 and V is TRBV6-5; TRBD1 matches at 8 bases. With 7 bases clipped from V and 5 bases from J, the junction kept 9 bases outside the gene matches. The CDR3 runs 14 residues. Germline V gene lookup returns CDR1 MNHEY and CDR2 SVGAGI. CDR3 protein: CASTLGQVAYGYTF. For the CDR3, the DNA is TGTGCCAGCACTTTGGGACAGGTAGCGTATGGCTACACCTTC.

The rearrangement links TRBV7-8 to TRBJ2-7, with a possible D match to TRBD1 (6 bases). Trimming took 3 bases from V and 6 from J, leaving 18 bases between them. CDR1 and CDR2 (germline): SGHVS, FQNEAQ. The CDR3 loop spans 15 amino acids. The CDR3 region is CASSFGFGQGIEQYF. The DNA of the CDR3 is TGTGCCAGCAGCTTCGGGTTCGGGCAGGGGATCGAGCAGTACTTC. Filled out from reference TRBV7-8 and TRBJ2-7, the complete variable domain reads GAGVSQSPRYKVAKRGQDVALRCDPISGHVSLFWYQQALGQGPEFLTYFQNEAQLDKSGLPSDRFFAERPEGSVSTLKIQRTQQEDSAVYLCASSFGFGQGIEQYFGPGTRLTVT.

The chain recombines TRBV27 with TRBJ2-3, with D perhaps matching TRBD2 (6 bases). V gave up 2 bases and J gave up 4 bases, with 10 bases separating them. CDR3 length: 14 residues. In germline, CDR1 is MNHEY, CDR2 SMNVEV (reference sequence). The CDR3 loop is CASSLAGKADTQYF. CDR3 DNA sequence: TGTGCCAGCAGTTTAGCGGGGAAGGCAGATACGCAGTATTTT.

This clone was observed a single time. The chain is built from TRBV5-4 and TRBJ1-6; tentatively, D is TRBD1 (5 bases). CDR1 SGHNT and CDR2 YYREEE come from the germline V gene (reference sequence). V lost 4 bases, J lost 7 bases, and 9 bases lay in between. The CDR3 is 13 amino acids. The CDR3 is CASSNAGNSPLHF. The CDR3 DNA reads TGTGCCAGCAGCAATGCAGGGAATTCACCCCTCCACTTT.

Of note for this clone: One end of the junction varies from germline; a read error may be responsible. The chain combines TRBV9 with TRBJ2-3; 8 nucleotides agree with TRBD2. This CDR3 spans 13 amino acids. The germline gives CDR1 SGDLS, CDR2 YYNGEE. CDR3 region: CATSGGSTDTQYF. For the CDR3, the DNA is TGTGCCACCAGCGGGGGCAGCACAGATACGCAGTATTTT. Combining the CDR3 with reference TRBV9 and TRBJ2-3 gives the whole variable domain DSGVTQTPKHLITATGQRVTLRCSPRSGDLSVYWYQQSLDQGLQFLIQYYNGEERAKGNILERFSAQQFPDLHSELNLSSLELGDSALYFCATSGGSTDTQYFGPGTRLTVL.

This chain connects TRBV4-2 to TRBJ2-7; 7 positions match TRBD1. Germline V lookup: CDR1 LGHNA, CDR2 YNFKEQ. The V segment lost 5 bases and the J segment 6 bases; nucleotides outside the gene matches: 7. There are 13 residues in the CDR3. CDR3 nucleotide sequence: TGTGCCAGCAGCTCCACAGGGGATGGCGAGCAGTACTTC. This translates into CASSSTGDGEQYF.

The chain carries TRBV5-1 and TRBJ1-2, with 7 bases matching TRBD1. The CDR3 loop spans 15 amino acids. V gave up 4 bases and J gave up 0 bases; unmatched junction bases: 6. Looked up from germline, CDR1 is SGHRS and CDR2 is YFSETQ. The CDR3 is CASSKSGTANYGYTF. CDR3 DNA sequence: TGCGCCAGCAGCAAATCCGGGACAGCTAACTATGGCTACACCTTC.

This chain connects TRBV2 to TRBJ2-3, with D perhaps being TRBD1 or TRBD2 (6 bases each). Trimming shortened V by 5 bases and J by 4 bases, and 13 bases separated the two germline ends. The germline V gene encodes CDR1 SNHLY and CDR2 FYNNEI. The CDR3 runs 14 residues. CDR3 in amino acids: CASSTIRGADTQYF. The CDR3 DNA is TGTGCCAGCAGTACCATTAGGGGGGCAGATACGCAGTATTTT.